This TCR beta chain originates from a study of OX40 agonist ivuxolimab in advanced cancers. Clones were read by immunoSEQ multiplex PCR, and TCRdb kept only the in-frame ones, dropping some. The data contain about 22,000 clones, about 90% of them singletons. Germline V CDR1 and CDR2: SGDLS, YYNGEE. Trimming shortened V by 1 base and J by 2 bases, and 9 bases separated the two germline ends. The CDR3 loop spans 14 amino acids. The J gene is TRBJ2-5, the V gene TRBV9, with D perhaps TRBD1 (6 bases). This sequence originates from an adult with an advanced solid tumor such as melanoma, head and neck, liver or kidney cancer. The sample here was CD4+ or CD8+ T cells sorted from blood, taken in a trial of the OX40 agonist ivuxolimab. For the CDR3, the DNA is TGTGCCAGCAGCGTATGGGGGCGGCAAGAGACCCAGTACTTC. Residues: CASSVWGRQETQYF.